This TCR beta chain was sequenced for a study of cytomegalovirus exposure and HLA in healthy donors. CDR3 length: 14 residues. CDR1 is SEHNR and CDR2 is FQNEAQ in the germline V gene (reference sequence). The ends lost 5 bases at V and 10 bases at J; junction bases unmatched: 6. TCRdb's copy holds only in-frame clones and misses some; the assay was immunoSEQ multiplex PCR. The data contain about 44,000 clones, 93% of them seen just once; the ten biggest clones take up more than 2%. Broader study findings: Researchers reported that a few CMV-associated chains were confirmed in vitro as CMV antigen-specific. Cytomegalovirus-associated TCR beta chains were listed, numbering 150 to 200.

In this sample, this clone turned up once. Its target is not known. The sequence came from a woman younger than 35 in good health and CMV-seronegative. The chain is built from TRBV7-9 and TRBJ1-6; 9 bases match TRBD1. Sequences were obtained from PBMCs. The DNA for the CDR3 is TGTGCCAGCAGCCCGGGACAGGGAGGGTCACCCCTCCACTTT. It is translated as CASSPGQGGSPLHF. Complete variable domain (other parts from reference TRBV7-9 and TRBJ1-6): DTGVSQNPRHKITKRGQNVTFRCDPISEHNRLYWYRQTLGQGPEFLTYFQNEAQLEKSRLLSDRFSAERPKGSFSTLEIQRTEQGDSAMYLCASSPGQGGSPLHFGNGTRLTVT.